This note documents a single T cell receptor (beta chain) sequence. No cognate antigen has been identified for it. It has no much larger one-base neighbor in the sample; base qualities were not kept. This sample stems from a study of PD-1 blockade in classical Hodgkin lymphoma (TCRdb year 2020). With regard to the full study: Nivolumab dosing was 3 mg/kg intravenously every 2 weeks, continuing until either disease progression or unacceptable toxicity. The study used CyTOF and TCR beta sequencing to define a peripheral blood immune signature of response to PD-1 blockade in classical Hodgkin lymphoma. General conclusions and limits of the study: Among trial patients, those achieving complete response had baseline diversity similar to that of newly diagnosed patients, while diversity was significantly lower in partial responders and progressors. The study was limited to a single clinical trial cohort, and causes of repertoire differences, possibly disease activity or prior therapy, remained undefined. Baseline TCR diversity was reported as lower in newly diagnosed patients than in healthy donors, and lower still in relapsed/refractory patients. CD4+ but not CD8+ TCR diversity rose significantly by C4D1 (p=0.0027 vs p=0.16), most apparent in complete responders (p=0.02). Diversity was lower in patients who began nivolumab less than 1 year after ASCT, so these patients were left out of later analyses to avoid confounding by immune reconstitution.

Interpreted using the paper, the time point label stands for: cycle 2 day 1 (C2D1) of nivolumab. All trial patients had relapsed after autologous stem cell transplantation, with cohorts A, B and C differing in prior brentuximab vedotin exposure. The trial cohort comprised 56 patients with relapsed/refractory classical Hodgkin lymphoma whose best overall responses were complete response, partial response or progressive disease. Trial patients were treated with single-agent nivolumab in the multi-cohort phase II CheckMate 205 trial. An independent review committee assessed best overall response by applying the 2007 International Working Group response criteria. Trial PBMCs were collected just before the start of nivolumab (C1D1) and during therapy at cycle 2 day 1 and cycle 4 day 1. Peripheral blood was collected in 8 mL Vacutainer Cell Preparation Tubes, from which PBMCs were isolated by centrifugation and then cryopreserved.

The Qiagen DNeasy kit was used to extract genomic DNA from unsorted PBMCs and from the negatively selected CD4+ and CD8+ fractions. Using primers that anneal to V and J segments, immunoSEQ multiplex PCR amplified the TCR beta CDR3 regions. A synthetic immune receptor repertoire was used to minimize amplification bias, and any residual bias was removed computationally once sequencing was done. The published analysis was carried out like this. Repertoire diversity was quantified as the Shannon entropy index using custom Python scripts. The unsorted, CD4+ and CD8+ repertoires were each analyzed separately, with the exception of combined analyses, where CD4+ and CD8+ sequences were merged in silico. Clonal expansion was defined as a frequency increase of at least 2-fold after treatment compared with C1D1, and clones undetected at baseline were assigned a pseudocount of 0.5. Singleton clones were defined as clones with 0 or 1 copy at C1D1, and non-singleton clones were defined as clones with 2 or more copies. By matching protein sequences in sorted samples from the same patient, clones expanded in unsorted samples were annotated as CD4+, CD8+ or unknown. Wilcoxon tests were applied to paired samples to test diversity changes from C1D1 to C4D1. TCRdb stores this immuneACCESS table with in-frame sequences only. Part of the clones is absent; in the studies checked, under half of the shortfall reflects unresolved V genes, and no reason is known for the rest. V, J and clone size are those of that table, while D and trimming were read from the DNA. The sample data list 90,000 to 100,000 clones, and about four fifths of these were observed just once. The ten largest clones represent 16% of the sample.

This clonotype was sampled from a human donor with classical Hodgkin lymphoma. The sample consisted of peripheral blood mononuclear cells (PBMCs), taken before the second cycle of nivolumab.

CDR3 sequence: CASRLDSYNEQFF. The DNA sequence follows: TGTGCCAGCAGGCTTGATTCCTACAATGAGCAGTTCTTC. The receptor chain draws on TRBV27 and TRBJ2-1, with the D gene too uncertain to name. CDR3 length: 13 amino acids, cysteine to phenylalanine. The entry retains the CDR3 DNA only, 39 bases that are in frame from base 1. V is clipped by 6 bases and J by 1 base, and the sequence between their germline boundaries is 7 bases long. The germline V gene (reference sequence) gives CDR1 as MNHEY and CDR2 as SMNVEV.